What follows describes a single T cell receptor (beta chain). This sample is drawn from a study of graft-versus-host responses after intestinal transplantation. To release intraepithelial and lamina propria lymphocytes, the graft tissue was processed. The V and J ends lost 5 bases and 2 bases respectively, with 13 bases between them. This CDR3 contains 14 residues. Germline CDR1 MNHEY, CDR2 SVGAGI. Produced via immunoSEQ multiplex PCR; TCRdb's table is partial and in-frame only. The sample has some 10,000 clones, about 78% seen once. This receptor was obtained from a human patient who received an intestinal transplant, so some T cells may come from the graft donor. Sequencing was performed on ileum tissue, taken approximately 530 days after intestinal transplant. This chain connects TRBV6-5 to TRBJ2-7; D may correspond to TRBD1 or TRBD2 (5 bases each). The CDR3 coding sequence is TGTGCCAGCAGTGAATGGGGGAGAACCTACGAGCAGTACTTC. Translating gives CASSEWGRTYEQYF.